This T cell receptor (beta chain) was profiled in a study of CD8+ T cells in alopecia areata. Points from the study as a whole: Among the top 100, expanded CD8+ clones, as well as scalp clonality, were significantly decreased by tofacitinib. Any link of baseline CD8+ expansion to response, resting on one nonresponder, remains uncertain.

The ends were cut back, 0 bases at V and 2 bases at J, with 10 bases in the middle. The CDR3 length is 15 residues. From germline, CDR1 is LGHNA and CDR2 YSLEER. Regarding this clone: Its target is unknown.

cDNA reverse transcribed from extracted RNA served as the sequencing template. Sequencing was performed with immunoSEQ multiplex PCR; in TCRdb, only in-frame clones are kept and a portion is missing. The data contain around 100,000 clones, 70% to 80% of them seen just once; the ten biggest clones take up 15% to 20%. This sample's treatment: oral pan-JAK inhibitor, 5-10 mg twice daily. The receptor's source is a human donor with alopecia areata. Source: CD8+ T cells sorted from blood, taken around week 44, from a patient treated with tofacitinib. This chain uses TRBV4-3 with TRBJ1-2; TRBD1 is a possible D gene (6 bases). This CDR3 reads CASSQDATGNYGYTF. The DNA for the CDR3 is TGCGCCAGCAGCCAAGACGCCACAGGGAACTATGGCTACACCTTC.